This is a list of T cell receptor beta chains from one sample in a study of breast tumors, draining lymph nodes, adjacent tissues. One entry per CDR3 protein results from TCRdb running MiXCR on the multiplex PCR reads. Of 50,000 to 55,000 distinct CDR3 sequences detected, 42% appear once; the ten largest clones hold 8% to 11%. Material for sequencing was breast tumor tissue. The receptors were sampled from a female donor with breast cancer. Some clones in this sample may be carry-over from other donors' samples. Each CDR3 is given with its conserved first and last residue. A D gene is named only where the DNA matches it firmly. Where a row states a size, it is once, few, many or the class of an expanded clone; other rows omit it.

cdr3_aa: CASSFGRPTTTNEKLFF; cdr3_nt: TGTGCCAGCAGCTTCGGACGGCCCACTACAACTAATGAAAAACTGTTTTTT; j_call: TRBJ1-4; clone_size: -; cdr3_length: 17; v_call: TRBV5-4; d_call: -
cdr3_aa: CASAWANEQFF; cdr3_nt: TGTGCCAGCGCGTGGGCGAATGAGCAGTTCTTC; j_call: TRBJ2-1; clone_size: many; cdr3_length: 11; v_call: TRBV5-6; d_call: -
cdr3_aa: CATSRQQGHGGPQHF; cdr3_nt: TGTGCCACCAGCAGACAACAGGGCCATGGTGGGCCCCAGCATTTT; j_call: TRBJ1-5; clone_size: medium-sized; cdr3_length: 15; v_call: TRBV15; d_call: -
cdr3_aa: CASSLWGPRAGFVLLHF; cdr3_nt: TGTGCCAGCAGCCTCTGGGGCCCCAGGGCGGGGTTTGTTTTGCTCCACTTT; j_call: TRBJ1-6; clone_size: -; cdr3_length: 17; v_call: TRBV7-2; d_call: -
cdr3_aa: CASSAGVLTYEQYF; cdr3_nt: TGCGCCAGCAGCGCGGGAGTCCTCACCTACGAGCAGTACTTC; j_call: TRBJ2-7; clone_size: -; cdr3_length: 14; v_call: TRBV5-1; d_call: TRBD2
cdr3_aa: CAGSPPGAAKDEQYF; cdr3_nt: TGTGCCGGCAGCCCTCCCGGGGCGGCGAAGGACGAGCAGTACTTC; j_call: TRBJ2-7; clone_size: -; cdr3_length: 15; v_call: TRBV7-3; d_call: -
cdr3_aa: CASSSWGRQETQYF; cdr3_nt: TGCGCCAGCAGCTCTTGGGGGCGGCAAGAGACCCAGTACTTC; j_call: TRBJ2-5; clone_size: -; cdr3_length: 14; v_call: TRBV7-2; d_call: -
cdr3_aa: CASSLVGGAHSYTF; cdr3_nt: TGTGCCAGCAGCTTAGTAGGGGGTGCCCATAGCTACACCTTC; j_call: TRBJ1-2; clone_size: -; cdr3_length: 14; v_call: TRBV7-9; d_call: -
cdr3_aa: CASSPGGSQETQYF; cdr3_nt: TGTGCCAGCAGCCCTGGGGGCAGCCAAGAGACCCAGTACTTC; j_call: TRBJ2-5; clone_size: many; cdr3_length: 14; v_call: TRBV28; d_call: -
cdr3_aa: CASIYTGRNTEAFF; cdr3_nt: TGTGCCAGCATCTATACAGGACGGAACACTGAAGCTTTCTTT; j_call: TRBJ1-1; clone_size: -; cdr3_length: 14; v_call: TRBV2; d_call: -
cdr3_aa: CASSPDSYTEAFF; cdr3_nt: TGTGCCAGTAGTCCGGACAGCTACACTGAAGCTTTCTTT; j_call: TRBJ1-1; clone_size: many; cdr3_length: 13; v_call: TRBV19; d_call: -
cdr3_aa: CSARLPQGGNYGYTF; cdr3_nt: TGCAGTGCTAGACTCCCCCAAGGAGGTAACTATGGCTACACCTTC; j_call: TRBJ1-2; clone_size: many; cdr3_length: 15; v_call: TRBV20-1; d_call: -
cdr3_aa: CASSPGRFSYEQYF; cdr3_nt: TGCGCCAGCAGCCCCGGGCGGTTCTCCTACGAGCAGTACTTC; j_call: TRBJ2-7; clone_size: -; cdr3_length: 14; v_call: TRBV4-1; d_call: -
cdr3_aa: CASSLSAGGPADTQYF; cdr3_nt: TGTGCCAGCAGCTTGTCGGCGGGAGGGCCTGCAGATACGCAGTATTTT; j_call: TRBJ2-3; clone_size: many; cdr3_length: 16; v_call: TRBV5-6; d_call: TRBD2
cdr3_aa: CASKLAAYYNEQFF; cdr3_nt: TGTGCCAGCAAACTAGCGGCCTATTACAATGAGCAGTTCTTC; j_call: TRBJ2-1; clone_size: many; cdr3_length: 14; v_call: TRBV7-9; d_call: TRBD2
cdr3_aa: CASSFVNTGELFF; cdr3_nt: TGCGCCAGCAGCTTTGTTAACACCGGGGAGCTGTTTTTT; j_call: TRBJ2-2; clone_size: many; cdr3_length: 13; v_call: TRBV5-1; d_call: -
cdr3_aa: CASRPGAGVDSGNTIYF; cdr3_nt: TGTGCCAGCAGACCGGGGGCAGGGGTAGACTCTGGAAACACCATATATTTT; j_call: TRBJ1-3; clone_size: many; cdr3_length: 17; v_call: TRBV5-4; d_call: -
cdr3_aa: CASSTDSTGELFF; cdr3_nt: TGTGCCAGTAGTACGGACAGTACCGGGGAGCTGTTTTTT; j_call: TRBJ2-2; clone_size: many; cdr3_length: 13; v_call: TRBV19; d_call: -
cdr3_aa: CASAQGGKTQYF; cdr3_nt: TGTGCCAGCGCCCAGGGGGGGAAGACCCAGTACTTC; j_call: TRBJ2-5; clone_size: -; cdr3_length: 12; v_call: TRBV6-6; d_call: -
cdr3_aa: CASSSTGHYEKLFF; cdr3_nt: TGCGCCAGCAGCTCGACAGGGCACTATGAAAAACTGTTTTTT; j_call: TRBJ1-4; clone_size: -; cdr3_length: 14; v_call: TRBV5-1; d_call: TRBD1
cdr3_aa: CASSTSLTNEKLFF; cdr3_nt: TGTGCCAGTAGTACCTCTCTTACTAATGAAAAACTGTTTTTT; j_call: TRBJ1-4; clone_size: -; cdr3_length: 14; v_call: TRBV19; d_call: -
cdr3_aa: CASSLGPREDGSPLHF; cdr3_nt: TGTGCCAGCAGCCTGGGACCTAGGGAGGACGGTTCACCCCTCCACTTT; j_call: TRBJ1-6; clone_size: -; cdr3_length: 16; v_call: TRBV5-6; d_call: -
cdr3_aa: CASSLALRSEQYF; cdr3_nt: TGTGCCAGCAGCTTAGCGCTCAGGAGCGAGCAGTACTTC; j_call: TRBJ2-7; clone_size: many; cdr3_length: 13; v_call: TRBV7-6; d_call: -
cdr3_aa: CSGLSRRGNTVDYNEQFF; cdr3_nt: TGCAGTGGGCTATCGCGTCGGGGGAACACGGTGGACTATAATGAGCAGTTCTTC; j_call: TRBJ2-1; clone_size: -; cdr3_length: 18; v_call: TRBV20-1; d_call: -
cdr3_aa: CASIADRASEKLFF; cdr3_nt: TGTGCCAGCATCGCGGACAGGGCGAGCGAAAAACTGTTTTTT; j_call: TRBJ1-4; clone_size: many; cdr3_length: 14; v_call: TRBV6-6; d_call: TRBD1
cdr3_aa: CASSSSYEQYF; cdr3_nt: TGTGCCAGCAGTAGCTCCTACGAGCAGTACTTC; j_call: TRBJ2-7; clone_size: many; cdr3_length: 11; v_call: TRBV12-3/TRBV12-4; d_call: -
cdr3_aa: CASSIRLSLAGTQYF; cdr3_nt: TGTGCCAGTAGTATTAGGTTGTCGCTAGCTGGTACGCAGTATTTT; j_call: TRBJ2-3; clone_size: many; cdr3_length: 15; v_call: TRBV19; d_call: -
cdr3_aa: CASKKTGVTYEQYF; cdr3_nt: TGTGCCAGCAAAAAGACAGGGGTAACCTACGAGCAGTACTTC; j_call: TRBJ2-7; clone_size: medium-sized; cdr3_length: 14; v_call: TRBV27; d_call: TRBD1
cdr3_aa: CATSDLPQGTGELFF; cdr3_nt: TGTGCCACCAGTGATCTACCACAGGGGACCGGGGAGCTGTTTTTT; j_call: TRBJ2-2; clone_size: many; cdr3_length: 15; v_call: TRBV24-1; d_call: TRBD1
cdr3_aa: CASSLSAGLLGEQYF; cdr3_nt: TGTGCCAGCAGCTTATCTGCCGGACTTCTTGGAGAGCAGTACTTC; j_call: TRBJ2-7; clone_size: many; cdr3_length: 15; v_call: TRBV11-3; d_call: -
cdr3_aa: CASGLVVTGGTGELFF; cdr3_nt: TGTGCTAGTGGTTTGGTAGTGACAGGGGGCACCGGGGAGCTGTTTTTT; j_call: TRBJ2-2; clone_size: -; cdr3_length: 16; v_call: TRBV12-5; d_call: TRBD1